Below, one T cell receptor (beta chain) is given with its context. Its antigen is unknown. This CDR3 contains 15 residues. The V and J ends lost 5 bases and 5 bases respectively, with 18 bases between them. Germline CDR1 is LNHDA and CDR2 is SQIVND (reference sequence). The entry originates in a study of blood T cell dynamics during melanoma immunotherapy. The time point denotes: week 3, after first cycle of checkpoint inhibitor. Blood was drawn before treatment and at week 3 after checkpoint blockade. Patients with prior systemic cancer treatment, concomitant immunosuppressants, or other active malignancies were excluded. Profiled with immunoSEQ multiplex PCR; TCRdb holds only in-frame clones, not every one. This sample has 15,000 or so clones, with around 88% found just once. Findings and caveats of the study: Disease-control patients' PBMC repertoires became either more clonal or more diverse at W3. Clones driving repertoire changes may be melanoma-specific or general immune activation.

The receptor comes from a human donor with melanoma. The chain employs TRBV19 and TRBJ2-5; possibly TRBD1 for D (6 bases). The material sequenced was blood, taken from a patient treated with checkpoint blockade. CDR3 amino acids: CASSPWGRRGETQYF. The CDR3 coding sequence is TGTGCCAGTAGTCCCTGGGGGCGGAGAGGGGAGACCCAGTACTTC. Full variable domain (remainder filled in from reference TRBV19 and TRBJ2-5): DGGITQSPKYLFRKEGQNVTLSCEQNLNHDAMYWYRQDPGQGLRLIYYSQIVNDFQKGDIAEGYSVSREKKESFPLTVTSAQKNPTAFYLCASSPWGRRGETQYFGPGTRLLVL.